Listed below are T cell receptor beta chains from one sample, sequenced in a study of beta chain features in type 1 diabetes. Method: immunoSEQ multiplex PCR; TCRdb's copy keeps in-frame clones and lacks some. The table shows around 14,000 clones, with roughly three quarters occurring only once. The specimen sequenced was stem cell memory CD4+ T cells from blood. The receptors shown here come from a young woman with type 1 diabetes. Both conserved end residues are part of each CDR3. D genes are given only for firm matches. The listing skips clone size in some rows; elsewhere it reads once, few, many or a size class.

d_gene	abundance	v_gene	j_gene	CDR3nt	CDR3aa
-	-	TRBV28	TRBJ2-2	TGTGCCAGCAGTTTCCTACAGTTCACCGGGGAGCTGTTTTTT	CASSFLQFTGELFF
TRBD1	once	TRBV7-8	TRBJ2-7	TGTGCCAGCAGCACCGGGACAGTCTACCACGAGCAGTACTTC	CASSTGTVYHEQYF
-	once	TRBV6-5	TRBJ2-1	TGTGCCAGCAGTGACCCCGGGACTTCGATTGGGCAGTTCTTC	CASSDPGTSIGQFF
TRBD2	-	TRBV5-5	TRBJ2-1	TGTGCCAGCAGCTTTCTTATTGGATCCGGGACTAGAGAGTACAATGAGCAGTTCTTC	CASSFLIGSGTREYNEQFF
TRBD1	few	TRBV28	TRBJ2-3	TGTGCCAGCAGTCCGACAGGGGGCATATTGGATACGCAGTATTTT	CASSPTGGILDTQYF
-	-	TRBV5-4	TRBJ1-2	TGTGCCAGCAACCCTCCGGGGAGCTATGGCTACACCTTC	CASNPPGSYGYTF
TRBD1	once	TRBV2	TRBJ1-2	TGTGCCAGCAGTGAGGGGACAGTGCTCTATGGCTACACCTTC	CASSEGTVLYGYTF
-	-	TRBV12-5	TRBJ2-1	TGTGCTAGTGGTCAGGGCAGCTACAATGAGCAGTTCTTC	CASGQGSYNEQFF
-	-	TRBV29-1	TRBJ1-4	TGCAGCGTTGAACCAATGGGGAAGGGAGATGAAAAACTGTTTTTT	CSVEPMGKGDEKLFF
-	-	TRBV28	TRBJ1-1	TGTGCCAGCAGTTTGGGGGGGGCCGACACTGAAGCTTTCTTT	CASSLGGADTEAFF
-	-	TRBV19	TRBJ1-1	TGTGCCAGTGCCCCGGAGGGGACTATGAACACTGAAGCTTTCTTT	CASAPEGTMNTEAFF
TRBD1	once	TRBV7-9	TRBJ1-2	TGTGCCAGCAGCTCCCGCGAGACAGGGGGCTTAGGCTACACCTTC	CASSSRETGGLGYTF
TRBD1	-	TRBV7-2	TRBJ2-7	TGTGCCAGCAGCTTAGCTCGGACAGGGACCTACGAGCAGTACTTC	CASSLARTGTYEQYF
-	-	TRBV6-5	TRBJ2-3	TGTGCCAGCAGCCTCGGACAGCCCACAGATACGCAGTATTTT	CASSLGQPTDTQYF
-	-	TRBV7-2	TRBJ2-6	TGTGCCAGCAGCTTAGGATCCACAGGTCTTGGGGCCAACGTCCTGACTTTC	CASSLGSTGLGANVLTF
-	-	TRBV10-2	TRBJ2-5	TGCGCCAGCGGGCCCGGTGGGCTACCTCAAGAGACCCAGTACTTC	CASGPGGLPQETQYF
-	-	TRBV28	TRBJ2-3	TGTGCCAGCAGTTTAAATAGCCCATTAGATACGCAGTATTTT	CASSLNSPLDTQYF
TRBD1	-	TRBV5-5	TRBJ2-7	TGTGCCAGCAGCTTCGGTTGGGGGACAGGGCTCCACGAGCAGTACTTC	CASSFGWGTGLHEQYF
-	-	TRBV5-6	TRBJ2-4	TGTGCCAGCAGCTTGGCAGGGGCGCGCTACATTCAGTACTTC	CASSLAGARYIQYF
TRBD2	-	TRBV13	TRBJ2-4	TGTGCCAGCAGCCCCCCCCCGGGACTAGCGGGCCTAGAGGAGGCCAAAAACATTCAGTACTTC	CASSPPPGLAGLEEAKNIQYF
TRBD1	-	TRBV12-5	TRBJ2-3	TGTGCTAGTGGTTTGGTATTGGGACAGGGTCCAGATACGCAGTATTTT	CASGLVLGQGPDTQYF
-	-	TRBV30	TRBJ2-7	TGTGCCTGGAGCGACCCGAGGAGTATCTACTACGAGCAGTACTTC	CAWSDPRSIYYEQYF
-	-	TRBV19	TRBJ1-1	TGTGCCAGTAGTAGGACCCCGGGGAGTACTGAAGCTTTCTTT	CASSRTPGSTEAFF
TRBD1	-	TRBV19	TRBJ2-2	TGTGCCACTCGACAGGGGATGCACGGGGAGCTGTTTTTT	CATRQGMHGELFF
-	-	TRBV30	TRBJ2-2	TGTGCCTGGAGTGCCGGACTTAACACCGGGGAGCTGTTTTTT	CAWSAGLNTGELFF
-	-	TRBV2	TRBJ2-1	TGTGCCAGCAGCCAGGGGGCGGGAGGGTACAATGAGCAGTTCTTC	CASSQGAGGYNEQFF
TRBD2	-	TRBV19	TRBJ2-3	TGTGCCAGTAGTCACCCCGGACTAGCGGTAGGGACAGATACGCAGTATTTT	CASSHPGLAVGTDTQYF
-	-	TRBV5-4	TRBJ1-1	TGTGCCAGCAGCTACGGGACAATGAACACTGAAGCTTTCTTT	CASSYGTMNTEAFF
TRBD2	-	TRBV28	TRBJ2-1	TGTGCCAGCAGTTTGGGGGGGGGTGGAGGCAATGAGCAGTTCTTC	CASSLGGGGGNEQFF
TRBD1	few	TRBV6-6	TRBJ2-3	TGTGCCAGCAGTCCGGGACAGGGGGCAGATACGCAGTATTTT	CASSPGQGADTQYF
-	-	TRBV5-1	TRBJ2-1	TGCGCCAGCAGCCAGGCAGTTTTATACAATGAGCAGTTCTTC	CASSQAVLYNEQFF
TRBD2	few	TRBV7-9	TRBJ2-3	TGTGCCAGCAGCTCGCGGGAGACTAGCACAGATACGCAGTATTTT	CASSSRETSTDTQYF
-	-	TRBV7-3	TRBJ1-1	TGTGCCAGCAGCTTAAGGCAGCGGGGACCTTCTATCGACAGGAACACTGAAGCTTTCTTT	CASSLRQRGPSIDRNTEAFF
TRBD2	-	TRBV30	TRBJ2-7	TGTGCCTGGAGTGTCGGACTAGTGGTGTACGAGCAGTACTTC	CAWSVGLVVYEQYF
TRBD2	few	TRBV7-9	TRBJ2-3	TGTGCCAGCAGCAGACGTACGGGAGGAAGCACAGATACGCAGTATTTT	CASSRRTGGSTDTQYF
-	-	TRBV29-1	TRBJ2-1	TGCAGCGTTGAGAAGCATAATGAGCAGTTCTTC	CSVEKHNEQFF
-	-	TRBV21-1	TRBJ2-1	TGTGCCAGCAGCAAATCCCACAGGGGGAATGAGCAGTTCTTC	CASSKSHRGNEQFF
-	-	TRBV7-3	TRBJ1-1	TGTGCCAGCAGCTTATGGGCGCAGGGGCCGAACTCGAGGACTGAAGCTTTCTTT	CASSLWAQGPNSRTEAFF
-	once	TRBV2	TRBJ2-1	TGTGCCAGCAGCGTCCCGCTAGTGCCGCAGCCAAGTTCCTACAATGAGCAGTTCTTC	CASSVPLVPQPSSYNEQFF
TRBD1	once	TRBV9	TRBJ2-1	TGTGCCAGCAGCGTCAGCACCGGGACAGCTTCCACCAATGAGCAGTTCTTC	CASSVSTGTASTNEQFF
-	-	TRBV10-3	TRBJ1-1	TGTGCCATCAGTACAGGCGGCAACACTGAAGCTTTCTTT	CAISTGGNTEAFF
-	-	TRBV6-6	TRBJ1-2	TGTGCCAGCAGTTATTACGGAGATTATGGCTACACCTTC	CASSYYGDYGYTF
TRBD2	-	TRBV5-1	TRBJ2-7	TGCGCCAGCAGCTTGTTCGTTAGCGGGATCTCCTACGAGCAGTACTTC	CASSLFVSGISYEQYF
-	-	TRBV5-1	TRBJ1-2	TGCGCCAGCAGGGTGACAGACCAAATCTATGGCTACACCTTC	CASRVTDQIYGYTF
TRBD2	-	TRBV7-9	TRBJ2-1	TGTGCCAGCAGCCCCGGGACTAGGGGCAGTAGGCAGTTCTTC	CASSPGTRGSRQFF
-	-	TRBV9	TRBJ1-5	TGTGCCAGCAGCGGGGGATGGGGCTCGCCCCAGCATTTT	CASSGGWGSPQHF
-	-	TRBV6-5	TRBJ1-1	TGTGCCAGCAGTTACGGCCGCGGGGGCACTGAAGCTTTCTTT	CASSYGRGGTEAFF
-	-	TRBV7-9	TRBJ1-3	TGTGCCAGCAGCTCCACCGGGACTTTGGTTGGAAACACCATATATTTT	CASSSTGTLVGNTIYF
TRBD2	-	TRBV13	TRBJ2-2	TGTGCCAGCAGCCCCCTGCGGGCTAGCGGGAGGTGGGACACCGGGGAGCTGTTTTTT	CASSPLRASGRWDTGELFF
-	once	TRBV27	TRBJ2-2	TGTGCCAGCAGGGAAGGGGTATCCCCAACCGGGGAGCTGTTTTTT	CASREGVSPTGELFF
TRBD2	-	TRBV4-2	TRBJ2-2	TGTGCCACCCGATTCTTGGGGGAGGGTAGCGGGGAGCTGTTTTTT	CATRFLGEGSGELFF
TRBD1	-	TRBV6-6	TRBJ2-7	TGTGCCAGCAGCCGTATGGGCAGGGGGCGATCCTACGAGCAGTACTTC	CASSRMGRGRSYEQYF
TRBD2	few	TRBV27	TRBJ2-5	TGTGCCAGCAGTTTAGAACTAGCGGGAGAAGAGACCCAGTACTTC	CASSLELAGEETQYF